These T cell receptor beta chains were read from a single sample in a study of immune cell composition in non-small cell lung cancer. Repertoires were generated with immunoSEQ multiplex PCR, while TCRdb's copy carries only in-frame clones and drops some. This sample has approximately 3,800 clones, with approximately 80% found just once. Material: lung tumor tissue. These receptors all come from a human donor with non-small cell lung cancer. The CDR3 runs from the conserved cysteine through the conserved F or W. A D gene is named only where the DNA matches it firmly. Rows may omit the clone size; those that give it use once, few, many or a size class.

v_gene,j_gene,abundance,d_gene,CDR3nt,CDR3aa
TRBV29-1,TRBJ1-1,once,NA,TGCAGCGTTGAGGGGGGGAGCGGGATGAACACTGAAGCTTTCTTT,CSVEGGSGMNTEAFF
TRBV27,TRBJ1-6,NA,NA,TGTGCCAGCAGTTACAGGGCTGATTCACCCCTCCACTTT,CASSYRADSPLHF
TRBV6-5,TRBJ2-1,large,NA,TGTGCCAGCAGTTACCGGAGCTACAATGAGCAGTTCTTC,CASSYRSYNEQFF
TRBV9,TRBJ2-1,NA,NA,TGTGCCAGCAGCGAGGCAGGGAACCACAATGAGCAGTTCTTC,CASSEAGNHNEQFF
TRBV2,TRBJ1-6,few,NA,TGTGCCAGCAGTGAAGGGCAGGGAGGCAATTCACCCCTCCACTTT,CASSEGQGGNSPLHF
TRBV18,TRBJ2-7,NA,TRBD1,TGTGCCAGCTCACTGATGACAGGGGAAGAGCAGTACTTC,CASSLMTGEEQYF
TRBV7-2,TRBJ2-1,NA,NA,TGTGCCAGCAGCTTGACGCAGGGGAGTGAGCAGTTCTTC,CASSLTQGSEQFF
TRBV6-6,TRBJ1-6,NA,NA,TGTGCCAGCAGCCCGGACAGAGCTAATTCACCCCTCCACTTT,CASSPDRANSPLHF
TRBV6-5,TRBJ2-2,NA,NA,TGTGCCAGCAGTTATCTCAACGGCGGGGAGCTGTTTTTT,CASSYLNGGELFF
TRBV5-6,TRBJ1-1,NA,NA,TGTGCCAGCAGCTTGGGGTTTCAGGGGAGCACTGAAGCTTTCTTT,CASSLGFQGSTEAFF
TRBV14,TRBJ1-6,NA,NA,TGTGCCAGCAGCCTAAGTCTGGGTTCAGCGTATAATTCACCCCTCCACTTT,CASSLSLGSAYNSPLHF
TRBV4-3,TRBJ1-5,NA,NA,TGCGCCAGCAGCCAAGATGGTCTGGGGCGTCAGCCCCAGCATTTT,CASSQDGLGRQPQHF
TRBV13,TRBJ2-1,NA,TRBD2,TGTGCCAGCAGCAATCGACTAGCGGGGTCCTACAATGAGCAGTTCTTC,CASSNRLAGSYNEQFF
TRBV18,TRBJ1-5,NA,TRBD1,TGTGCCAGCTCATCAACAGGGGGCTATAGCAATCAGCCCCAGCATTTT,CASSSTGGYSNQPQHF
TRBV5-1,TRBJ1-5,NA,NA,TGCGCCAGCAGTGAAACAGGGAGCAATCAGCCCCAGCATTTT,CASSETGSNQPQHF
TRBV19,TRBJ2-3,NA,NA,TGTGCCAGTAGTACACGTAGAGGCACAGATACGCAGTATTTT,CASSTRRGTDTQYF
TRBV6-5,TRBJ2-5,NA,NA,TGTGCCAGCAGTTACGTACCCCGAAGCAAGACCCAGTACTTC,CASSYVPRSKTQYF
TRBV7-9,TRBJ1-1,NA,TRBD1,TGTGCCAGCAGCTTAAGTGGACAGGGTTGGACTGAAGCTTTCTTT,CASSLSGQGWTEAFF
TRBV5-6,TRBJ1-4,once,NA,TGTGCCAGCAGCTTGGGGGGCGGTGAAAAACTGTTTTTT,CASSLGGGEKLFF
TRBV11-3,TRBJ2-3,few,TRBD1,TGTGCCAGCAGCTTAGGGGACAGGGAAACAGATACGCAGTATTTT,CASSLGDRETDTQYF
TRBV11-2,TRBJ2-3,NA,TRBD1,TGTGCCAGCAGCGGCCCTGACAGGGGGCGTAGAGATACGCAGTATTTT,CASSGPDRGRRDTQYF
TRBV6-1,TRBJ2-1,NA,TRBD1,TGTGCCAGCCGGGACAGGCCGCTTCATGAGCAGTTCTTC,CASRDRPLHEQFF
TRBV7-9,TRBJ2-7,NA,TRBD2,TGTGCCAGCAGCTTATCTACTAGCGGGGACAGCTCCTACGAGCAGTACTTC,CASSLSTSGDSSYEQYF
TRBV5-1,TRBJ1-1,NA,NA,TGCGCCAGCAGCTTTGGGGGGGGCCTGAACACTGAAGCTTTCTTT,CASSFGGGLNTEAFF
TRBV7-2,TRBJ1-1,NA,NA,TGTGCCAGCAGCTCTTGGGCTGTGAACACTGAAGCTTTCTTT,CASSSWAVNTEAFF
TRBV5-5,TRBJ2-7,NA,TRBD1,TGTGCCAGCAGCTCGGGACAGGGGGCTCGGGAGCAGTACTTC,CASSSGQGAREQYF
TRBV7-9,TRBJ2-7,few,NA,TGTGCCAGCAGCTTATATGGCAGGGTCGAGCAGTACTTC,CASSLYGRVEQYF
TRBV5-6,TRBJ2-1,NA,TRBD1,TGTGCCAGCAGCCGCGACAGGGCCTCCTACAATGAGCAGTTCTTC,CASSRDRASYNEQFF
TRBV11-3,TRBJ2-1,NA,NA,TGTGCCAGCAGCTTAGATTCCAACAATGAGCAGTTCTTC,CASSLDSNNEQFF
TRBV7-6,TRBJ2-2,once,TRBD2,TGTGCCAGCAGCCCTGGACTAGGTTCGGGCACCGGGGAGCTGTTTTTT,CASSPGLGSGTGELFF
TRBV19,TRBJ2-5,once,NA,TGTGCCAGTAGAGGAGGTAGCGCCAGTGGGACCCAGTACTTC,CASRGGSASGTQYF
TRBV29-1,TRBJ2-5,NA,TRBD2,TGCAGCGTTGAAACTAGCGGGGGGGCGCGAGAGACCCAGTACTTC,CSVETSGGARETQYF
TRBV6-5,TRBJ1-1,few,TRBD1,TGTGCCAGCAGCCCCCGGACAGGGAACACTGAAGCTTTCTTT,CASSPRTGNTEAFF
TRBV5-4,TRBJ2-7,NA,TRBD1,TGTGCCAGCAGCAGGGGAGGACAGGGAAGGTACGAGCAGTACTTC,CASSRGGQGRYEQYF
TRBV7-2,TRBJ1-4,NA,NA,TGTGCCAGCACTTCCCAGACCCAAGCGGCTAATGAAAAACTGTTTTTT,CASTSQTQAANEKLFF
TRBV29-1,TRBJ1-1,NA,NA,TGCAGCGCTGTTAATCGGGAGAACACTGAAGCTTTCTTT,CSAVNRENTEAFF
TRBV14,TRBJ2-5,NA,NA,TGTGCCAGCAGCGCAGGAGGGGGCTCGAAGACCCAGTACTTC,CASSAGGGSKTQYF
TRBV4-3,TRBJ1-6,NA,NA,TGCGCCAGCAGCCAAGATACAGGGAGTTTATATTCACCCCTCCACTTT,CASSQDTGSLYSPLHF
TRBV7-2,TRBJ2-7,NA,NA,TGTGCCAGCAGCTTCAGACCGACACCCCCTCGTGCCGAGCAGTACTTC,CASSFRPTPPRAEQYF
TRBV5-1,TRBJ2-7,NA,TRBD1,TGCGCCAGCAGCTCTTCGGGACAGACATACGAGCAGTACTTC,CASSSSGQTYEQYF
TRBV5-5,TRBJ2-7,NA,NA,TGTGCCAGCAGCTTGGATAGAGCGGGCTACGAGCAGTACTTC,CASSLDRAGYEQYF